These 10 T cell receptor beta chains came from one sample sequenced in a study of T cells of healthy individuals. TCRdb processed the 5' RACE reads anew with MiXCR; each CDR3 protein has one entry. The sample has 100,000 or so distinct CDR3 sequences, 17% seen once; the top ten hold about 6%. These TCRs come from a human donor in good health.

V gene TRBV7-2 combines with J gene TRBJ2-7; TRBD1 matches 9 bases. The CDR3 is 15 amino acids. Trimming cost V 1 base and J 2 bases; bases outside gene matches: 3. Germline CDR1 SGHTA, CDR2 FQGNSA. The CDR3 reads CASSLGGTGTYEQYF. CDR3 coding DNA: TGTGCCAGCAGCTTAGGGGGGACAGGGACCTACGAGCAGTACTTC.

This clonotype is a singleton in its sample. The CDR3 coding sequence is TGTGCCAGCAGGGGACAGGCCAGGCCCACGGAGCTGTTTTTT. It encodes CASRGQARPTELFF. The V and J genes are TRBV12-3 or TRBV12-4 and TRBJ2-2; 8 nucleotides match TRBD1. CDR3 length: 14 amino acids. The trim removed 6 bases at V and 10 bases at J, leaving 10 bases unmatched.

This clonotype was seen repeatedly, ten times or more. This chain connects TRBV6-6 to TRBJ1-3; 8 bases are shared with TRBD1. Looked up from germline, CDR1 is MNHNY and CDR2 is SVGAGI (reference sequence). Trimming cost V 4 bases and J 2 bases; bases outside gene matches: 7. This CDR3 spans 16 amino acids. The CDR3 here is CASSSRTGRAGNTIYF. CDR3 bases: TGTGCCAGCAGTTCGCGGACAGGGAGGGCTGGAAACACCATATATTTT.

This clonotype was seen a few times. The gene calls are TRBV4-1 and TRBJ1-6, with D unresolved. Germline V CDR1 and CDR2: MGHRA, YSYEKL. Trimming stripped 0 bases from V and 1 base from J, with 10 bases between. This CDR3 spans 17 amino acids. CDR3 protein: CASSQDPGSSYNSPLHF. The CDR3 DNA reads TGCGCCAGCAGCCAAGATCCGGGGAGTTCCTATAATTCACCCCTCCACTTT.

This clonotype was seen more than once but under ten times. The V call is TRBV6-4, the J call TRBJ1-2; D remains ambiguous. CDR3 length: 15 residues. Deletions cut 6 bases from V and 1 base from J, with 15 bases between. Germline-derived CDR1 and CDR2 are MRHNA and SNTAGT. CDR3 coding DNA: TGTGCCAGCAGCCCGACCCAGAGATTTAACTATGGCTACACCTTC. Its translation is CASSPTQRFNYGYTF.

The chain uses TRBV2 and TRBJ2-3; D uncertain. The germline V and J ends were trimmed by 10 bases and 4 bases, with 12 bases remaining between them. This CDR3 has 12 amino acids. The germline V gene encodes CDR1 SNHLY and CDR2 FYNNEI. Written as DNA, the CDR3 is TGTGCCACCCACACGGATTCAGATACGCAGTATTTT. Its protein product is CATHTDSDTQYF.

Many counts were recorded for this clonotype. For the CDR3, the DNA is TGTGCCAGCAGTTTAGCCCCACGGACAGGGGGGAAGAACGAGCAGTACTTC. Translation gives CASSLAPRTGGKNEQYF. The rearrangement links TRBV28 to TRBJ2-7, with 10 bases aligning to TRBD1. After removal of 2 bases from V and 5 bases from J, the junction contained 12 bases not matched to a gene. CDR1 and CDR2 from the germline V gene are MDHEN and SYDVKM. The CDR3 runs to 17 residues.

At least ten counts were recorded for this clonotype. CDR3 loop: CASSLDRSPLHF. CDR3 sequence (DNA): TGTGCCAGCAGCTTAGATCGGTCACCCCTCCACTTT. The gene calls are TRBV11-2 and TRBJ1-6; no reliable D call. Trimming removed 0 bases from V and 10 bases from J, with 4 bases in between. The V gene's germline CDR1 is SGHAT and CDR2 FQNNGV. The CDR3 covers 12 residues.

In its sample, this clonotype was seen many times. As DNA, the CDR3 is TGCGCCAGCAGCTTGGAAGGGTATGGCTACACCTTC. Protein product: CASSLEGYGYTF. The rearrangement links TRBV5-1 to TRBJ1-2; no definite D call. Trimming stripped 0 bases from V and 5 bases from J, with 5 bases between. Germline V gives CDR1 SGHRS, CDR2 YFSETQ. The CDR3 contains 12 residues.

This clonotype was observed a few times. This chain joins TRBV7-3 and TRBJ2-4, with D unresolved. Germline-derived CDR1 and CDR2 are SGHTA and FQGTGA. CDR3 length: 13 residues. Between the trimmed V and J ends, which lost 0 bases and 6 bases, there was a span of 6 bases. The CDR3 is CASSLTGRNIQYF. CDR3 nucleotides: TGTGCCAGCAGCTTAACTGGCAGAAACATTCAGTACTTC.